The source of this T cell receptor (beta chain) is a study of T cell responses to AZD1222 COVID-19 vaccine. Study-level points and caveats: The repertoires were collected only after the peak T cell response.

The table lists this clone with a count of one. Its antigen is not identified. Measured with immunoSEQ multiplex PCR; TCRdb has only the in-frame clones, and not every one. The sample consists of roughly 110,000 clones, 90% of them appearing once. Sequencing used peripheral blood, obtained on day 0 of AZD1222 vaccination. The sequence was collected from an adult in good health.

CDR3 nucleotide sequence: TGTGCCAGCAGCTTTTCTGGGGAAGGGTCACCCCTCCACTTT. Translation: CASSFSGEGSPLHF. The genes are TRBV7-3 and TRBJ1-6; D is ambiguous. The germline V gene has CDR1 SGHTA and CDR2 FQGTGA. Trimming pared 3 bases from V and 10 bases from J, leaving 13 bases between. This CDR3 contains 14 residues. The variable domain in full, with the rest retrieved from reference TRBV7-3 and TRBJ1-6, is GAGVSQTPSNKVTEKGKYVELRCDPISGHTALYWYRQSLGQGPEFLIYFQGTGAADDSGLPNDRFFAVRPEGSVSTLKIQRTERGDSAVYLCASSFSGEGSPLHFGNGTRLTVT.